This TCR beta chain was sequenced during a study of T-cell memory formation after mild COVID-19. The CDR3 covers 14 residues. Germline V gene lookup returns CDR1 SGHRS and CDR2 YFSETQ. V was clipped by 4 bases and J by 14 bases; unmatched bases: 10. This clonotype was seen only a few times. TCRdb passed the 5' RACE reads through MiXCR, listing each CDR3 protein once. The sample lists 470,000 or so distinct CDR3 sequences; around 18% were seen once. Sequenced: PBMCs or a T cell subset sorted from them (not recorded which). The rearrangement links TRBV5-1 to TRBJ2-1, with 12 bases fitting TRBD2. The receptor was derived from an adult woman who had mild COVID-19 (a few samples of this study predate the infection). Cell type and time point are not known. CDR3 in DNA: TGCGCCAGCAGCCTAAGACTAGCGGGGGAACCGGAGTTCTTC. Protein: CASSLRLAGEPEFF.